Each of the 11 T cell receptor beta chains below was sequenced from the same sample in a study of T cells in Graves' hyperthyroidism and ophthalmopathy. TCR beta CDR3 regions were amplified from RNA transcripts. In the first-round RT-PCR of the TCR CDR3, the HTBI primer set was used. MiXCR, run by TCRdb on the multiplex PCR reads, gives a single entry per CDR3 protein. The sample carries approximately 510,000 distinct CDR3 sequences, 35% to 50% recorded once. The specimen was peripheral blood or thyroid tissue (not recorded which). The receptors shown here come from an adult woman with Graves' disease, either hyperthyroidism or ophthalmopathy (not recorded which).

In this sample, this clonotype turned up many times. This chain joins TRBV24-1 and TRBJ2-5; weak D call: TRBD2 (6 bases). The CDR3 consists of 16 residues. The ends were cut back, 0 bases at V and 1 base at J, with 11 bases in the middle. Germline CDR1 KGHDR, CDR2 SFDVKD. The CDR3 loop is CATSDLHRSGQETQYF. The CDR3 DNA sequence: TGTGCCACCAGTGATTTGCACCGTAGCGGCCAAGAGACCCAGTACTTC.

This chain joins TRBV7-2 and TRBJ2-6; D may be TRBD2 (5 bases). V was clipped by 5 bases and J by 0 bases, with 14 bases between them. The V gene's germline CDR1 is SGHTA and CDR2 FQGNSA. The CDR3 consists of 17 residues. The chain's CDR3 is CASSPQDWASGANVLTF. DNA for the CDR3: TGTGCCAGCAGCCCCCAGGACTGGGCCTCTGGGGCCAACGTCCTGACTTTC.

The J gene is TRBJ2-2, the V gene TRBV2; D is undetermined. The CDR3 runs 14 residues. Per the germline V gene, CDR1 is SNHLY and CDR2 is FYNNEI. Trimming cost V 7 bases and J 5 bases, with 14 bases left between them. The CDR3 region is CASNPALGTGELFF. CDR3 sequence (DNA): TGTGCCAGCAACCCCGCTTTGGGTACCGGGGAGCTGTTTTTT.

Ten or more counts support this clonotype. This chain uses TRBV7-9 with TRBJ1-2; 12 bases line up with TRBD1. Germline V lookup: CDR1 SEHNR, CDR2 FQNEAQ (reference sequence). This CDR3 is built from 15 residues. J gave up 8 bases and V 2 bases, and 6 bases lay outside the gene matches. The DNA of the CDR3 is TGTGCCAGCAGCTTAACCGGGACAGGGGGCGAGGGCTACACCTTC. Translation gives CASSLTGTGGEGYTF.

The CDR3 coding sequence is TGTGCCAGCAGCTCGTCAGGGCGAGGCTATGGCTACACCTTC. This translates into CASSSSGRGYGYTF. This rearrangement joins TRBV7-9 to TRBJ1-2, with a tentative D call TRBD1 (5 bases). The CDR3 covers 14 residues. Trimming pared 4 bases from V and 4 bases from J, leaving 13 bases between. Germline CDR1 reads SEHNR; CDR2 reads FQNEAQ (reference sequence).

The V gene is TRBV19, the J gene TRBJ1-2, with D perhaps matching TRBD1 (6 bases). Germline CDR1 reads LNHDA; CDR2 reads SQIVND (reference sequence). The CDR3 totals 13 residues. The V end lost 6 bases, the J end lost 8 bases, and 16 bases lay between the germline ends. The CDR3 here is CASSKVGTGGYTF. As DNA, the CDR3 is TGTGCCAGTAGCAAGGTCGGAACAGGGGGCTACACCTTC.

V is TRBV2 and J is TRBJ2-5; perhaps TRBD1 as D (6 bases). From germline, CDR1 is SNHLY and CDR2 FYNNEI. V dropped 3 bases and J dropped 9 bases, with 23 bases sitting between them. The CDR3 length is 16 residues. In nucleotides, the CDR3 is TGTGCCAGCAGTGAGGGGACAAGAGCCCCGTATCAGCCCCAGTACTTC. Amino acids: CASSEGTRAPYQPQYF.

The chain uses TRBV7-8 and TRBJ2-5; possible D gene TRBD1, 6 bases. The CDR3 extends over 12 amino acids. Germline CDR1 and CDR2: SGHVS and FQNEAQ. V gave up 5 bases and J gave up 5 bases, with 9 bases separating them. The CDR3 nucleotides read TGTGCCAGCAGCACAGACAGGGAGACCCAGTACTTC. This translates into CASSTDRETQYF.

The genes are TRBV10-3 and TRBJ2-2, with D unclear. The CDR3 contains 11 residues. V lost 8 bases, J lost 6 bases, and 7 bases lay in between. Germline V gene sequence: CDR1 ENHRY, CDR2 SYGVKD. Written as DNA, the CDR3 is TGTGCCATCGGTCGTTCCGGGGAGCTGTTTTTT. It specifies CAIGRSGELFF.

This clonotype appeared many times. V usage is TRBV7-8 and J usage is TRBJ2-3; D is undetermined. Trimming took off 1 base at V and 4 bases at J, with 9 bases between the two ends. There are 14 residues in the CDR3. Germline CDR1 SGHVS, CDR2 FQNEAQ. Here the CDR3 reads CASSLGRYADTQYF. The CDR3 coding sequence is TGTGCCAGCAGCTTAGGGCGCTACGCAGATACGCAGTATTTT.

In its sample, this clonotype was seen once. CDR3: CSATVRDYGYTF. CDR3 nucleotides: TGCAGTGCTACCGTCCGGGACTATGGCTACACCTTC. This chain connects TRBV20-1 to TRBJ1-2, with unresolved D. The CDR3 extends over 12 amino acids. Trimming left V 4 bases short and J 3 bases short, with 9 bases between. Germline-derived CDR1 and CDR2 are DFQATT and SNEGSKA (reference sequence).